This T cell receptor beta chain came from a study of T-cell reconstitution after alpha-beta-depleted transplantation in children. This clonotype has only a few counts. It was with unique molecular identifiers that the TCRbeta library was prepared. TCRdb re-analysed the PCR reads in MiXCR, keeping a single row per CDR3 protein. The sample holds some 500,000 distinct CDR3 sequences, 15% to 20% seen once. Germline loops: CDR1 SQVTM, CDR2 ANQGSEA. V was pared by 5 bases and J by 4 bases, with 11 bases of the junction left unmatched. This CDR3 has 16 amino acids. The source of this sequence is a human donor who donated a stem cell graft to a child with acute lymphoblastic leukemia. Specimen: PBMCs from the stem cell graft donor, collected from the stem cell graft. The chain uses TRBV29-1 and TRBJ2-3; 11 positions agree with TRBD2. Here the CDR3 reads CSVIPRIAGGADTQYF. CDR3 DNA sequence: TGCAGCGTTATCCCCCGAATAGCGGGAGGGGCAGATACGCAGTATTTT.